This T cell receptor beta chain was profiled in a study of blood T cell repertoires in COVID-19. Study information: In each case, the material was cDNA or gDNA derived from T cells, B-cell-depleted T cells, or PBMCs.

Sequenced by immunoSEQ multiplex PCR; TCRdb stores in-frame clones only, minus some. The sample includes around 260,000 clones, more than 85% of them seen just once. Sequencing input: peripheral blood. The clonotype comes from a man aged 18 to 35 with active or convalescent COVID-19.

The chain's CDR3 is CASSQDRRRRSTEAFF. The CDR3 region has the DNA TGCGCCAGCAGCCAAGATCGAAGGCGAAGGAGCACTGAAGCTTTCTTT. The chain links TRBV4-1 to TRBJ1-1; no reliable D call. V was cut by 0 bases and J by 4 bases, with 15 bases left in between. CDR1 is MGHRA, CDR2 YSYEKL, per germline. This CDR3 comprises 16 residues.